This T cell receptor beta chain was sequenced in a study of T cells in Graves' hyperthyroidism and ophthalmopathy. This clonotype turned up a few times. RNA transcripts were the template for amplifying TCR beta CDR3 regions. In the first-round RT-PCR of the TCR CDR3, the HTBI primer set was used. Each CDR3 protein is one row after TCRdb ran MiXCR on the multiplex PCR reads. The sample has some 490,000 distinct CDR3 sequences, approximately 22% seen once. This receptor was obtained from a woman aged 70 to 79 with Graves' ophthalmopathy. The sample comprised blood.

As DNA, the CDR3 is TGCAGTGCTAGAGTTGGGGGCGGTTATGGCTACACCTTC. This gives the protein CSARVGGGYGYTF. V and J are TRBV20-1 and TRBJ1-2; D may be TRBD1 (6 bases). V gave up 1 base and J gave up 5 bases, with 11 bases separating them. The CDR3 has 13 amino acids. Germline values: CDR1 DFQATT, CDR2 SNEGSKA (reference sequence).